This T cell receptor beta chain emerged from a study of cytomegalovirus exposure and HLA in healthy donors. The germline V gene encodes CDR1 MNHNS and CDR2 SASEGT. V was clipped by 10 bases and J by 6 bases, with 13 bases between them. The CDR3 length is 13 residues. Study-level findings and limits: Several of the most significant clusters were apparently associated with common viral pathogens in a later analysis.

On this clone: Antigen: not known.

PCR involved 60 Vbeta and 13 Jbeta primers. Clones were sequenced by immunoSEQ multiplex PCR, and TCRdb holds only the in-frame ones, with some missing. This table has about 100,000 clones, roughly 69% appearing once. The J gene is TRBJ1-6, the V gene TRBV6-1; possible D gene TRBD1, 6 bases. The source material was PBMCs. The receptor comes from a man aged 50 or older in good health and CMV-seropositive. The CDR3 spells CATETGPNSPLHF. The CDR3 DNA reads TGTGCCACCGAAACAGGGCCTAATTCACCCCTCCACTTT.